This T cell receptor beta chain was identified in a study of CD8 T cells in ankylosing spondylitis. This clonotype turned up a few times. What it binds is not known. General study points: The authors reported significant enrichment of disease-linked clones in matched ankylosing spondylitis synovial fluid. Roughly 8 highly homologous variants formed a TCR beta motif that appeared characteristic of ankylosing spondylitis blood. Previous work reported some of these motif variants in the synovial fluid and blood of reactive arthritis.

The CDR3 totals 16 residues. Trimming removed 0 bases from V and 0 bases from J, with 12 bases in between. CDR1 and CDR2 from the germline V gene are SGHRS and YFSETQ. Preparation of TCR beta libraries was done by quantitative 5'-RACE with molecular barcodes. A single record per CDR3 protein comes from TCRdb applying MiXCR to the 5' RACE reads. The sample lists a few hundred thousand distinct CDR3 sequences; roughly 17% were seen once. Sequencing was performed on blood, either unsorted or a sorted T cell fraction (not recorded which). V and J are TRBV5-1 and TRBJ1-1; no definite D call. The TCR was taken from a male donor with ankylosing spondylitis. The CDR3 DNA follows: TGCGCCAGCAGCTTGGGTTCCGGGAGATTGAACACTGAAGCTTTCTTT. Its protein is CASSLGSGRLNTEAFF.